A single sample is the source of the 15 T cell receptor beta chains below, sequenced in a study of vaccination and CD4 T cells after COVID-19. Antigens for these TCRs are unknown. Sequenced with the Oncomine TCR Beta short-read assay was DNA taken from cultured CD4+ T cells. TCRdb called the PCR reads again in MiXCR, with one record for every CDR3 protein. The profile shows 20,000 to 30,000 distinct CDR3 sequences, roughly two fifths of them singletons. Described treatment: approximately nine-day PBMC culture with coronavirus spike peptide pools or control peptides (ViraFEST assay). The sequencing sample was made of CD4+ T cells from blood, cultured in vitro. The receptors were gathered from a human donor who had recovered from COVID-19.

The V call is TRBV11-2, the J call TRBJ1-1; D is undetermined. Germline CDR1 SGHAT, CDR2 FQNNGV. Trimming took off 5 bases at V and 9 bases at J, with 16 bases between the two ends. CDR3 length equals 13 residues. The DNA of the CDR3 is TGTGCCAGCAGCCCCGTTTCCAACGGCCAAGCTTTCTTT. This gives the protein CASSPVSNGQAFF. The full variable domain, with the rest looked up from reference TRBV11-2 and TRBJ1-1, is EAGVAQSPRYKIIEKRQSVAFWCNPISGHATLYWYQQILGQGPKLLIQFQNNGVVDDSQLPKDRFSAERLKGVDSTLKIQPAKLEDSAVYLCASSPVSNGQAFFGQGTRLTVV.

The genes are TRBV30 and TRBJ1-6, with D possibly TRBD1 on 5 matching bases. V lost 0 bases, J lost 5 bases, and 8 bases lay in between. CDR3 length: 14 amino acids. Germline loops: CDR1 GTSNPN, CDR2 SVGIG (reference sequence). The CDR3 DNA follows: TGTGCCTGGAGTGTAAAGGGGAATAATTCACCCCTCCACTTT. Its protein is CAWSVKGNNSPLHF.

This clonotype was detected a few times. The V call is TRBV2, the J call TRBJ1-6; D gene uncertain. This CDR3 has 15 amino acids. V lost 7 bases, J lost 7 bases, and 17 bases lay in between. CDR1 and CDR2 from the germline V gene are SNHLY and FYNNEI. The CDR3 region is CASTRPLGRNSPLHF. The CDR3 region has the DNA TGTGCCAGCACCAGACCACTCGGACGCAATTCACCCCTCCACTTT. The complete variable domain, with remaining parts taken from reference TRBV2 and TRBJ1-6, reads EPEVTQTPSHQVTQMGQEVILRCVPISNHLYFYWYRQILGQKVEFLVSFYNNEISEKSEIFDDQFSVERPDGSNFTLKIRSTKLEDSAMYFCASTRPLGRNSPLHFGNGTRLTVT.

The rearrangement links TRBV12-3 or TRBV12-4 to TRBJ2-7; TRBD1 is a possible D gene (5 bases). With 5 bases removed from V and 0 bases from J, the gap between germline ends came to 11 bases. The CDR3 totals 14 residues. The CDR3: CASSKGPFSYEQYF. The CDR3 DNA follows: TGTGCCAGCAGTAAGGGGCCGTTCTCCTACGAGCAGTACTTC.

The V gene is TRBV5-6, the J gene TRBJ1-1, with TRBD1 identical over 8 bases. This CDR3 spans 16 amino acids. V shed 1 base and J 3 bases; nucleotides not matched to a gene: 8. Looked up from germline, CDR1 is SGHDT and CDR2 is YYEEEE. The CDR3 sequence is CASSLKGRGQDTEAFF. DNA for the CDR3: TGTGCCAGCAGCTTGAAGGGCAGGGGGCAGGACACTGAAGCTTTCTTT.

Only a few counts were recorded for this clonotype. This chain uses TRBV29-1 with TRBJ2-4; the D gene is possibly TRBD1 (6 bases). Germline CDR1 and CDR2: SQVTM and ANQGSEA. V lost 4 bases, J lost 2 bases, and 21 bases lay in between. CDR3 length: 17 amino acids. The CDR3 nucleotides read TGCAGCGTTGTTCTAATTCCTGGACAGAATTCCAAAAACATTCAGTACTTC. Protein product: CSVVLIPGQNSKNIQYF.

Here the CDR3 DNA reads TGCAGTGCAGCGCCCCTCCAATCCGAGCAGTACTTC. Its translation is CSAAPLQSEQYF. V is TRBV20-1 and J is TRBJ2-7; D gene uncertain. This CDR3 comprises 12 residues. Trimming left V 6 bases short and J 6 bases short, with 15 bases between. CDR1 and CDR2 from the germline V gene are DFQATT and SNEGSKA (reference sequence).

The chain has TRBV20-1 and TRBJ1-2; D is perhaps TRBD1 (6 bases). The ends were cut back, 6 bases at V and 13 bases at J, with 27 bases in the middle. The germline gives CDR1 DFQATT, CDR2 SNEGSKA (reference sequence). This CDR3 contains 14 residues. CDR3 bases: TGCAGTGCCACATCGGATTTGGGGGCGCTTAGAGGCACCTTC. Encoded protein: CSATSDLGALRGTF.

A note on this clonotype: A junction boundary mismatches the germline segment, possibly from a read error. The chain carries TRBV7-9 and TRBJ2-5, with D hard to call. Germline V CDR1 and CDR2: SEHNR, FQNEAQ (reference sequence). The CDR3 covers 12 residues. CDR3 sequence: CASSLLFETQYF. The CDR3 coding sequence is TGCGCCAGCAGCTTGCTTTTCGAGACCCAGTACTTC.

This clonotype was seen only a few times. The CDR3 loop is CASSTLGDTGELFF. The DNA for the CDR3 is TGTGCCAGCAGCACCTTGGGGGATACCGGGGAGCTGTTTTTT. This chain connects TRBV7-9 to TRBJ2-2; perhaps D is TRBD1 or TRBD2 (5 bases each). The germline gives CDR1 SEHNR, CDR2 FQNEAQ (reference sequence). V lost 5 bases and J 5 bases, leaving 12 bases between the germline ends. This CDR3 contains 14 residues.

CDR3 residues: CASSVDPSGASTDTQYF. Here the CDR3 DNA reads TGTGCCAGCAGCGTAGATCCTAGCGGAGCTAGCACAGATACGCAGTATTTT. V usage is TRBV7-4 and J usage is TRBJ2-3; the match to TRBD2 covers 7 bases. The CDR3 covers 17 residues. CDR1 is SGHVT, CDR2 SQSDAQ, per germline. V shed 5 bases and J 0 bases; nucleotides not matched to a gene: 11.

This clonotype was recorded a few times. This chain joins TRBV6-2 or TRBV6-3 and TRBJ1-1, with D maybe TRBD1 (6 bases). V lost 6 bases, J lost 4 bases, and 15 bases lay in between. CDR1 and CDR2 (germline): MNHEY, SVGEGT. CDR3 length: 14 residues. CDR3 residues: CASSDRSMGTEAFF. CDR3 DNA sequence: TGTGCCAGCAGCGACAGGTCAATGGGCACTGAAGCTTTCTTT.

This clonotype occurred a few times. The CDR3 is CATSDPGQGASQPQHF. DNA of the CDR3: TGTGCCACCAGTGATCCCGGACAGGGGGCATCTCAGCCCCAGCATTTT. The rearrangement links TRBV24-1 to TRBJ1-5; the match to TRBD1 covers 11 bases. The junction had 6 bases not matched to a gene; V was cut back by 3 bases and J by 6 bases. The CDR3 contains 16 residues. CDR1 and CDR2 from the germline V gene are KGHDR and SFDVKD.

The chain has TRBV6-5 and TRBJ1-2; TRBD1 matches at 7 bases. This CDR3 has 15 residues. From germline, CDR1 is MNHEY and CDR2 SVGAGI. The ends lost 2 bases at V and 4 bases at J; junction bases unmatched: 7. Written as DNA, the CDR3 is TGTGCCAGCAGTTACCCCCGACAGGGCGGCTATGGCTACACCTTC. It specifies CASSYPRQGGYGYTF.

This clonotype came up a few times. The CDR3: CTSSQRGPGRCLDTEAFF. The CDR3 nucleotides are TGCACCAGCAGCCAAAGGGGGCCAGGGCGGTGTTTGGACACTGAAGCTTTCTTT. The chain is built from TRBV1 and TRBJ1-1; TRBD1, the table's D call, lacks a check against the DNA. TRBV1 is termed a pseudogene. CDR3 size: 18 residues.